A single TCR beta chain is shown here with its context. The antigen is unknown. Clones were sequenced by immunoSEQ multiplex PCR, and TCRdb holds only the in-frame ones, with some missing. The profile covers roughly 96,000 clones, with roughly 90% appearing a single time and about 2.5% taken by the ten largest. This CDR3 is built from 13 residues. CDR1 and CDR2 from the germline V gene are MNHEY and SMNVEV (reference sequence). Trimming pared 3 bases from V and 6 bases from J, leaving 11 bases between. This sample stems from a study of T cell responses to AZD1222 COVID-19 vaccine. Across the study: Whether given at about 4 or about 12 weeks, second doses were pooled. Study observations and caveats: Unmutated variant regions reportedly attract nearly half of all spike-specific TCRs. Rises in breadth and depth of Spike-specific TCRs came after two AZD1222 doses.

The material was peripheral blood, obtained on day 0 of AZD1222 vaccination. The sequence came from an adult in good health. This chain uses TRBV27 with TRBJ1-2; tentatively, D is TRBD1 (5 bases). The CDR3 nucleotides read TGTGCCAGCAGTTTCGCCGGGACCCATGGCTACACCTTC. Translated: CASSFAGTHGYTF.